This entry lists 19 T cell receptor beta chains sequenced from one sample in a study of blood T cell repertoires in COVID-19. Measured with immunoSEQ multiplex PCR; TCRdb has only the in-frame clones, and not every one. Of 45,000 to 50,000 clones listed, 70% to 90% are singletons. Material: peripheral blood. The receptors here all came from an older woman with acute or convalescent COVID-19.

The V and J genes are TRBV6-5 and TRBJ2-1; D perhaps matches TRBD2 (5 bases). This CDR3 is built from 15 residues. The V end lost 5 bases, the J end lost 3 bases, and 14 bases lay between the germline ends. Per the germline V gene, CDR1 is MNHEY and CDR2 is SVGAGI. Written as DNA, the CDR3 is TGTGCCAGCAGTCCGGACTCGCCGGGCTACAATGAGCAGTTCTTC. This codes for CASSPDSPGYNEQFF.

The chain employs TRBV7-6 and TRBJ1-4; 7 bases match TRBD1. CDR1 is SGHVS and CDR2 is FNYEAQ in the germline V gene. Trimming took 5 bases from V and 8 from J; bases not matched to a gene: 11. The CDR3 runs to 15 residues. This chain's CDR3 is CASSDGTVGYEKLFF. The CDR3 bases are TGTGCCAGCAGCGACGGGACAGTTGGATACGAAAAACTGTTTTTT.

CDR3 region: CASSSRQGGYNEQFF. CDR3 nucleotides: TGTGCCAGCAGCTCCCGACAGGGTGGGTACAATGAGCAGTTCTTC. The chain combines TRBV2 with TRBJ2-1, with 7 bases matching TRBD1. CDR3 length: 15 residues. Germline V CDR1 and CDR2: SNHLY, FYNNEI. J was trimmed by 4 bases and V by 6 bases; bases with no gene match: 9.

The chain is built from TRBV5-8 and TRBJ2-2; D not resolved. CDR1 is SGHTS and CDR2 is YDEGEE in the germline V gene. Trimming pared 4 bases from V and 4 bases from J, leaving 14 bases between. CDR3 length equals 15 residues. CDR3 sequence (DNA): TGTGCCAGCAGCGTGCTAGTACTCGGCACCGGGGAGCTGTTTTTT. It encodes CASSVLVLGTGELFF.

The chain uses TRBV27 and TRBJ2-6, with 8 nucleotides matching TRBD1. This CDR3 is 19 amino acids long. With V trimmed by 4 bases and J by 1 base, 12 bases remained unmatched. CDR1 is MNHEY, CDR2 SMNVEV, per germline (reference sequence). The CDR3 nucleotides are TGTGCCAGCAGTTCTCGGACAGGGCGAGGAGTATCTGGGGCCAACGTCCTGACTTTC. The encoded protein is CASSSRTGRGVSGANVLTF.

The chain carries TRBV7-8 and TRBJ2-5; 11 bases match TRBD2. Germline CDR1 and CDR2: SGHVS and FQNEAQ. The ends lost 4 bases at V and 7 bases at J; junction bases unmatched: 2. The CDR3 loop spans 13 amino acids. The CDR3 DNA reads TGTGCCAGCAGCTCAACTAGCGGGGGGACCCAGTACTTC. Translating it yields CASSSTSGGTQYF. Filled out from reference TRBV7-8 and TRBJ2-5, the complete variable domain reads GAGVSQSPRYKVAKRGQDVALRCDPISGHVSLFWYQQALGQGPEFLTYFQNEAQLDKSGLPSDRFFAERPEGSVSTLKIQRTQQEDSAVYLCASSSTSGGTQYFGPGTRLLVL.

The chain joins TRBV7-2 to TRBJ2-5; maybe TRBD1 (5 bases). Germline V CDR1 and CDR2: SGHTA, FQGNSA. This CDR3 region has 17 residues. V was cut by 3 bases and J by 2 bases, with 19 bases left in between. CDR3 in amino acids: CASSFFPQGTIQETQYF. The CDR3 nucleotides are TGTGCCAGCAGCTTCTTCCCCCAGGGAACTATTCAAGAGACCCAGTACTTC.

The rearrangement uses TRBV21-1 and TRBJ1-6. TRBV21-1 is a documented pseudogene. The CDR3 has 17 amino acids. The CDR3 region has the DNA TGTGCCAGCGGTAGGGACCCACAAGCGGGCTATAATTCACCCCTCCACTTT. It yields the protein CASGRDPQAGYNSPLHF.

A few counts support this clone. The V gene is TRBV24-1, the J gene TRBJ1-5; D uncertain. Trimming shortened V by 0 bases and J by 0 bases, and 14 bases separated the two germline ends. Germline V gene sequence: CDR1 KGHDR, CDR2 SFDVKD. The CDR3 is made up of 18 amino acids. The CDR3 protein is CATSDLRDPGHSNQPQHF. The CDR3 DNA is TGTGCCACCAGTGATTTGCGGGATCCGGGCCATAGCAATCAGCCCCAGCATTTT.

V is TRBV3-1 (or the pseudogene TRBV3-2) and J is TRBJ2-7, with a possible D match to TRBD1 (5 bases). Trimming shortened V by 3 bases and J by 7 bases, and 19 bases separated the two germline ends. The CDR3 runs to 15 residues. Looked up from germline, CDR1 is LGHDT and CDR2 is YNNKEL (reference sequence). The CDR3 DNA follows: TGTGCCAGCAGCCAGCCATGGGGCAGTTCCCTAGAGCAGTACTTC. Protein product: CASSQPWGSSLEQYF.

J is TRBJ2-5 and V is TRBV2, with TRBD2 as a possible D gene (5 bases). The CDR3 spans 15 residues. The V end was cut by 10 bases, the J end by 4 bases, with 22 bases between. The germline V gene encodes CDR1 SNHLY and CDR2 FYNNEI. This chain's CDR3 is CATLGVTLARETQYF. CDR3 DNA sequence: TGTGCCACCCTGGGAGTAACCCTCGCCCGAGAGACCCAGTACTTC.

This chain uses TRBV19 with TRBJ2-1, with 11 bases fitting TRBD2. The ends lost 3 bases at V and 0 bases at J; junction bases unmatched: 4. Germline CDR1 and CDR2: LNHDA and SQIVND (reference sequence). The CDR3 consists of 17 residues. The CDR3 DNA reads as TGTGCCAGTAGTATGGGACTAGCGGACAGCTCCTACAATGAGCAGTTCTTC. It specifies CASSMGLADSSYNEQFF.

The chain carries TRBV5-1 and TRBJ2-7, with D tentatively TRBD1 (6 bases). The germline V gene has CDR1 SGHRS and CDR2 YFSETQ. The CDR3 is made up of 17 amino acids. Trimming removed 2 bases at V and 0 bases at J, with 18 bases between. DNA of the CDR3: TGCGCCAGCAGCTTAGAACGGACAGTCCCAGCCTCCTACGAGCAGTACTTC. It encodes CASSLERTVPASYEQYF.

The chain carries TRBV9 and TRBJ2-5; D uncertain. CDR3 length: 15 amino acids. With 0 bases removed from V and 5 bases from J, the gap between germline ends came to 14 bases. In germline, CDR1 is SGDLS, CDR2 YYNGEE. The CDR3 sequence is CASSVVDSSQETQYF. Here the CDR3 DNA reads TGTGCCAGCAGCGTAGTTGACTCAAGCCAGGAGACCCAGTACTTC.

The chain recombines TRBV19 with TRBJ1-3; a weak D match, TRBD1 (6 bases). V shed 8 bases and J shed 0 bases, with 11 bases lying between them. This CDR3 is built from 14 residues. Per the germline V gene, CDR1 is LNHDA and CDR2 is SQIVND (reference sequence). CDR3 sequence (DNA): TGTGCCAGTTCCGGGACATCCTCTGGAAACACCATATATTTT. This codes for CASSGTSSGNTIYF.

V gene TRBV14 combines with J gene TRBJ2-7; 8 bases match TRBD1. The CDR3 consists of 15 residues. Germline trimming cut 3 bases from V and 0 bases from J; bases unmatched to any gene: 4. Germline values: CDR1 SGHDN, CDR2 FVKESK. CDR3: CASSQGRGLSYEQYF. Written as DNA, the CDR3 is TGTGCCAGCAGCCAGGGCAGGGGGCTCTCCTACGAGCAGTACTTC.

V and J are TRBV7-9 and TRBJ2-2, with 9 nucleotides matching TRBD1. This CDR3 contains 15 residues. The V gene end was trimmed by 2 bases and the J gene end by 5 bases; junction bases not matched to a gene: 3. Germline CDR1 and CDR2: SEHNR and FQNEAQ (reference sequence). DNA for the CDR3: TGTGCCAGCAGCTTAAGGGACAGGGATACCGGGGAGCTGTTTTTT. This gives the protein CASSLRDRDTGELFF.

This chain joins TRBV5-1 and TRBJ1-4, with 7 bases fitting TRBD1. The CDR3 has 16 residues. Trimming cost V 4 bases and J 2 bases; bases outside gene matches: 8. CDR1 SGHRS and CDR2 YFSETQ come from the germline V gene. The CDR3 is CASSPNRQGTNEKLFF. CDR3 nucleotide sequence: TGCGCCAGCAGCCCGAATCGACAGGGTACTAATGAAAAACTGTTTTTT.

This chain links TRBV6-2 or TRBV6-3 with TRBJ1-4, with 9 bases lining up with TRBD1. The CDR3 runs 15 residues. The ends lost 8 bases at V and 5 bases at J; junction bases unmatched: 9. CDR1 and CDR2 (germline): MNHEY, SVGEGT. The CDR3 DNA reads as TGTGCCAGCCGCCTCCCGGGACAGGGAAATGAAAAACTGTTTTTT. It is translated as CASRLPGQGNEKLFF.